This T cell receptor (beta chain) was sequenced for a study of blood T cell repertoires in COVID-19. Study-wide context: Samples representing acute and convalescent COVID-19 were sourced from the United States, Italy and Spain. Sources were T cells, B-cell-depleted T cells, or PBMCs; the material itself was cDNA or gDNA.

The repertoire was sequenced with immunoSEQ multiplex PCR; TCRdb's copy has only in-frame clones and lacks some. The data hold over 120,000 clones, with over 75% observed a single time. The table lists this clone with a count of one. Donors in Cohort 3 who had recovered were those with two negative PCRs, healthcare professional clearance, or resolution of their symptoms. The material sequenced was PBMCs or T cells enriched from blood (not recorded which). The receptor comes from a woman in her forties or fifties who had recovered from COVID-19.

The CDR3 here is CASSISGANTGELFF. CDR3 in DNA: TGTGCCAGTAGTATAAGCGGGGCGAACACCGGGGAGCTGTTTTTT. This sequence joins TRBV19 and TRBJ2-2, with TRBD2 identical over 7 bases. J was trimmed by 0 bases and V by 2 bases; bases with no gene match: 0. This CDR3 comprises 15 residues. Germline CDR1 reads LNHDA; CDR2 reads SQIVND (reference sequence).